What follows are 26 T cell receptor beta chains derived from one specimen sequenced in a study of blood T cell repertoires in COVID-19. Assay used: immunoSEQ multiplex PCR; TCRdb lists only in-frame clones, some missing. The sample comprises 110,000 to 150,000 clones, around 89% of which are singletons, and less than 3% rests with the top ten. Specimen: peripheral blood. The receptors shown here come from a man in his 60s with active or convalescent COVID-19.

V usage is TRBV2 and J usage is TRBJ2-1; unclear D gene. This CDR3 comprises 11 residues. The germline CDR1 and CDR2 sequences are SNHLY and FYNNEI. Trimming stripped 6 bases from V and 5 bases from J, with 5 bases between. CDR3 protein: CASSYHNEQFF. The CDR3 DNA sequence: TGTGCCAGCAGCTACCACAATGAGCAGTTCTTC. The complete variable domain, with remaining parts taken from reference TRBV2 and TRBJ2-1, reads EPEVTQTPSHQVTQMGQEVILRCVPISNHLYFYWYRQILGQKVEFLVSFYNNEISEKSEIFDDQFSVERPDGSNFTLKIRSTKLEDSAMYFCASSYHNEQFFGPGTRLTVL.

J is TRBJ1-3 and V is TRBV30; weak D call: TRBD1 (5 bases). The CDR3 covers 17 residues. V was cut by 0 bases and J by 0 bases, with 15 bases left in between. Germline assignment: CDR1 GTSNPN and CDR2 SVGIG (reference sequence). This chain's CDR3 is CAWSVRARGDSGNTIYF. CDR3 DNA: TGTGCCTGGAGTGTACGGGCACGGGGGGACTCTGGAAACACCATATATTTT.

The chain links TRBV19 to TRBJ2-7; D possibly corresponds to TRBD1 (6 bases). Germline CDR1 and CDR2: LNHDA and SQIVND (reference sequence). V was cut by 3 bases and J by 3 bases, with 6 bases left in between. The CDR3 covers 12 residues. CDR3 protein: CASSMDSYEQYF. CDR3 nucleotide sequence: TGTGCCAGTAGTATGGACAGCTACGAGCAGTACTTC.

This chain connects TRBV3-1 (or the pseudogene TRBV3-2) to TRBJ2-3; TRBD2 agrees at 9 bases. Germline V lookup: CDR1 LGHDT, CDR2 YNNKEL (reference sequence). Germline trimming cut 7 bases from V and 5 bases from J; bases unmatched to any gene: 7. This CDR3 spans 14 amino acids. The CDR3 loop reads CASTGGGVRDTQYF. The CDR3 coding sequence is TGTGCCAGCACGGGCGGGGGGGTGCGAGATACGCAGTATTTT.

V usage is TRBV7-3 and J usage is TRBJ2-3, with 9 positions matching TRBD2. V lost 3 bases to trimming and J lost 4 bases; unmatched junction nucleotides: 8. The germline V gene encodes CDR1 SGHTA and CDR2 FQGTGA. CDR3 size: 16 residues. DNA of the CDR3: TGTGCCAGCAGCTTGACTAGCGGTCCCGGGGCAGATACGCAGTATTTT. The encoded protein is CASSLTSGPGADTQYF.

The chain combines TRBV9 with TRBJ2-6; 10 bases line up with TRBD2. This CDR3 has 16 residues. Per the germline V gene, CDR1 is SGDLS and CDR2 is YYNGEE. The J segment lost 4 bases and the V segment lost 7 bases, leaving 8 bases of the junction unmatched. CDR3 nucleotides: TGTGCCAGCCGACCGGGACTAGCGTTAGGGGCCAACGTCCTGACTTTC. Amino acids: CASRPGLALGANVLTF.

The rearrangement joins TRBV6-5 to TRBJ2-2; weak D call: TRBD1 (6 bases). With 6 bases removed from V and 5 bases from J, the gap between germline ends came to 7 bases. This CDR3 is built from 12 residues. Germline assignment: CDR1 MNHEY and CDR2 SVGAGI. This chain's CDR3 is CASRGQTGELFF. In nucleotides, the CDR3 is TGTGCCAGCAGAGGACAGACCGGGGAGCTGTTTTTT.

The chain links TRBV29-1 to TRBJ1-3, with no clear D. Between the trimmed V and J ends, which lost 3 bases and 4 bases, there was a span of 10 bases. This CDR3 is 13 amino acids long. Germline assignment: CDR1 SQVTM and CDR2 ANQGSEA. CDR3 protein: CSVEGPGGNTIYF. CDR3 sequence (DNA): TGCAGCGTTGAGGGTCCGGGGGGAAACACCATATATTTT.

The gene calls are TRBV5-1 and TRBJ2-2, with 8 nucleotides matching TRBD2. There are 14 residues in the CDR3. Germline V gives CDR1 SGHRS, CDR2 YFSETQ. V gave up 7 bases and J gave up 6 bases; unmatched junction bases: 8. This CDR3 is CASSAGGGSGELFF. CDR3 bases: TGCGCCAGCTCCGCCGGGGGGGGCTCCGGGGAGCTGTTTTTT.

The chain couples TRBV7-9 to TRBJ2-5, with D possibly TRBD2 on 6 matching bases. Germline V gene lookup returns CDR1 SEHNR and CDR2 FQNEAQ (reference sequence). Deletions cut 6 bases from V and 4 bases from J, with 15 bases between. This CDR3 comprises 14 residues. CDR3 nucleotide sequence: TGTGCCAGCAGTACCCTGGGGCGGGGAGAGACCCAGTACTTC. Translated: CASSTLGRGETQYF. The whole variable domain, remainder taken from reference TRBV7-9 and TRBJ2-5, is DTGVSQNPRHKITKRGQNVTFRCDPISEHNRLYWYRQTLGQGPEFLTYFQNEAQLEKSRLLSDRFSAERPKGSFSTLEIQRTEQGDSAMYLCASSTLGRGETQYFGPGTRLLVL.

The chain links TRBV4-1 to TRBJ1-1, with TRBD1 as a possible D gene (6 bases). CDR1 is MGHRA and CDR2 is YSYEKL in the germline V gene. V dropped 4 bases and J dropped 1 base, with 10 bases sitting between them. The length of the CDR3 is 14 residues. In DNA, the CDR3 is TGCGCCAGCAGCCCTGTGACAGGGAACACTGAAGCTTTCTTT. It specifies CASSPVTGNTEAFF.

This clone has a handful of counts. This sequence joins TRBV30 and TRBJ2-7; 7 nucleotides agree with TRBD2. Unmatched junction bases numbered 7, after V lost 5 bases and J lost 3 bases. This CDR3 is 13 amino acids long. The germline gives CDR1 GTSNPN, CDR2 SVGIG (reference sequence). This chain's CDR3 is CAWARTGGYEQYF. In nucleotides, the CDR3 is TGTGCCTGGGCCCGCACGGGAGGCTACGAGCAGTACTTC.

V gene TRBV3-1 (or the pseudogene TRBV3-2) combines with J gene TRBJ1-5, with TRBD1 matching 7 bases. V gave up 5 bases and J gave up 0 bases; unmatched junction bases: 19. Germline CDR1 is LGHDT and CDR2 is YNNKEL (reference sequence). The CDR3 has 20 residues. The CDR3 bases are TGTGCCAGCAGCATTTCGGACAGGTCCTCCCAGGGGTATAGCAATCAGCCCCAGCATTTT. Its translation is CASSISDRSSQGYSNQPQHF.

The chain combines TRBV28 with TRBJ1-2; D unclear. Germline values: CDR1 MDHEN, CDR2 SYDVKM. This CDR3 region has 15 residues. V was cut by 2 bases and J by 4 bases, with 14 bases left in between. Here the CDR3 reads CASSLRTYSLYGYTF. As DNA, the CDR3 is TGTGCCAGCAGTTTACGGACTTACAGCCTCTATGGCTACACCTTC.

This clone was observed a single time. This sequence joins TRBV11-3 and TRBJ2-1, with 9 bases that match TRBD1. The CDR3 covers 15 residues. V dropped 10 bases and J dropped 2; count of bases not matched to a gene: 9. CDR1 and CDR2 (germline): SGHNT, YENEEA. The CDR3 reads CAKVQQGAAYNEQFF. The CDR3 nucleotides read TGTGCCAAAGTACAACAGGGGGCCGCCTACAATGAGCAGTTCTTC.

This sequence joins TRBV6-5 and TRBJ2-5, with D possibly being TRBD1 (8 bases). Looked up from germline, CDR1 is MNHEY and CDR2 is SVGAGI. V was shortened by 4 bases and J by 7 bases, with 16 bases between the two germline ends. The CDR3 covers 14 residues. The CDR3 loop reads CASSSGLGQGTQYF. In DNA form, the CDR3 reads TGTGCCAGCAGTTCCGGACTAGGACAGGGGACCCAGTACTTC.

This chain joins TRBV5-1 and TRBJ2-5, with 12 bases identical to TRBD2. The ends lost 3 bases at V and 3 bases at J; junction bases unmatched: 3. The CDR3 has 15 residues. Germline CDR1 is SGHRS and CDR2 is YFSETQ. The CDR3: CASSSSGGAEETQYF. DNA of the CDR3: TGCGCCAGCAGCTCTAGCGGGGGGGCAGAAGAGACCCAGTACTTC. Full variable domain (remainder filled in from reference TRBV5-1 and TRBJ2-5): KAGVTQTPRYLIKTRGQQVTLSCSPISGHRSVSWYQQTPGQGLQFLFEYFSETQRNKGNFPGRFSGRQFSNSRSEMNVSTLELGDSALYLCASSSSGGAEETQYFGPGTRLLVL.

The V gene is TRBV7-9, the J gene TRBJ2-7; the D gene is possibly TRBD1 (6 bases). CDR1 is SEHNR, CDR2 FQNEAQ, per germline (reference sequence). The CDR3 covers 14 residues. V was shortened by 4 bases and J by 6 bases, with 16 bases between the two germline ends. CDR3 amino acids: CASSSGVWGLEQYF. CDR3 coding DNA: TGTGCCAGCAGCTCAGGGGTCTGGGGGCTCGAGCAGTACTTC.

The chain couples TRBV2 to TRBJ2-6, with 10 positions matching TRBD1. The CDR3 spans 20 residues. The germline V gene has CDR1 SNHLY and CDR2 FYNNEI. J lost 1 base, V lost 7 bases, and 16 bases had no gene match. CDR3 amino acids: CASNLLATGTGVSGANVLTF. The CDR3 DNA reads as TGTGCCAGCAATCTACTCGCCACCGGGACAGGGGTATCTGGGGCCAACGTCCTGACTTTC.

This chain uses TRBV7-9 with TRBJ2-7, with a tentative D call TRBD2 (7 bases). The CDR3 runs 14 residues. Deletions cut 5 bases from V and 6 bases from J, with 17 bases between. Germline V gene data show CDR1 as SEHNR and CDR2 as FQNEAQ (reference sequence). For the CDR3, the DNA is TGTGCCAGCAGCCTTCGTAGGGGGGAGGGCGAGCAGTACTTC. This gives the protein CASSLRRGEGEQYF.

This chain joins TRBV27 and TRBJ2-3; 7 bases are shared with TRBD2. After removal of 1 base from V and 1 base from J, the junction contained 8 bases not matched to a gene. CDR1 and CDR2 from the germline V gene are MNHEY and SMNVEV (reference sequence). The CDR3 spans 17 residues. This CDR3 is CASSLWGSAGGTDTQYF. The CDR3 DNA reads as TGTGCCAGCAGTTTATGGGGAAGCGCGGGAGGCACAGATACGCAGTATTTT.

This chain joins TRBV10-3 and TRBJ1-3; 9 bases are shared with TRBD1. The V segment lost 0 bases and the J segment 9 bases; nucleotides outside the gene matches: 6. The CDR3 contains 15 residues. CDR1 and CDR2 from the germline V gene are ENHRY and SYGVKD. The CDR3 DNA reads as TGTGCCATCAGTGAGTCGGGACAGGGAGGATCCACCATATATTTT. It is translated as CAISESGQGGSTIYF.

The chain is built from TRBV19 and TRBJ2-1; tentative D call: TRBD1 (6 bases). The germline CDR1 and CDR2 sequences are LNHDA and SQIVND (reference sequence). The CDR3 totals 15 residues. V dropped 3 bases and J dropped 2 bases, with 11 bases sitting between them. CDR3 coding DNA: TGTGCCAGTAGTATCACCAGGGGAACCTACAATGAGCAGTTCTTC. It specifies CASSITRGTYNEQFF.

This clone was observed a single time. The gene calls are TRBV5-6 and TRBJ1-2, with D possibly matching TRBD1 (6 bases). CDR3 size: 15 residues. V was cut by 4 bases and J by 0 bases, with 13 bases left in between. CDR1 and CDR2 from the germline V gene are SGHDT and YYEEEE. Written as DNA, the CDR3 is TGTGCCAGCAGCACCGGACAGTCAGCTAACTATGGCTACACCTTC. Translated, it gives CASSTGQSANYGYTF. Drawing the rest from reference TRBV5-6 and TRBJ1-2, the complete variable domain is DAGVTQSPTHLIKTRGQQVTLRCSPKSGHDTVSWYQQALGQGPQFIFQYYEEEERQRGNFPDRFSGHQFPNYSSELNVNALLLGDSALYLCASSTGQSANYGYTFGSGTRLTVV.

The chain is built from TRBV10-3 and TRBJ2-3; TRBD1 agrees at 9 bases. The germline gives CDR1 ENHRY, CDR2 SYGVKD. This CDR3 is built from 13 residues. V gave up 6 bases and J gave up 3 bases; unmatched junction bases: 1. CDR3 residues: CAIRGTGTDTQYF. The CDR3 DNA follows: TGTGCCATCAGGGGGACAGGGACAGATACGCAGTATTTT.

The rearrangement joins TRBV28 to TRBJ2-7; unclear D gene. Germline-derived CDR1 and CDR2 are MDHEN and SYDVKM. This CDR3 is built from 15 residues. The V end was cut by 5 bases, the J end by 0 bases, with 14 bases between. CDR3 bases: TGTGCCAGCAGTGCCTTCCGAGGTCCCTCCTACGAGCAGTACTTC. Its translation: CASSAFRGPSYEQYF.